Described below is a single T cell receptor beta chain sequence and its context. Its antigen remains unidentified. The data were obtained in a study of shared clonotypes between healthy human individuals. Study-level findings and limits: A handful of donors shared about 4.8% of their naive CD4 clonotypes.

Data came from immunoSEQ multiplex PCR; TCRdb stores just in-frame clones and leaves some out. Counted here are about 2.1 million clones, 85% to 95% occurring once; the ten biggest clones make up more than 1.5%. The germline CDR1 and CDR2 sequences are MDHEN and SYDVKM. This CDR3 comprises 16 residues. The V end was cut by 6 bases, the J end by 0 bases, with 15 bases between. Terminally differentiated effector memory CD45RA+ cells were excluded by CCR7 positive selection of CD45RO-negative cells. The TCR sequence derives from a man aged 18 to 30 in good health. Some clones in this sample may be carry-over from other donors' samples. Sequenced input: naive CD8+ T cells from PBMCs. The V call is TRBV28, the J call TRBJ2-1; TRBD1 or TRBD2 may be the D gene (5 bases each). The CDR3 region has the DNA TGTGCCAGCAGCTACGGGACGGGGAGCTCCTACAATGAGCAGTTCTTC. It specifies CASSYGTGSSYNEQFF.